This T cell receptor beta chain was retrieved from a study of regulatory T cells in long-lasting Graves disease. Study observations and caveats: The persistent group shared about 2,500 public clonotypes, more than the 966 shared by new patients. Favored gene segments in persistent disease were TRBV28, TRBJ1-2 and TRBJ2-5. Less diverse TCR repertoires were seen in persistent Graves' patients than in newly diagnosed ones.

This CDR3 spans 16 amino acids. V lost 3 bases and J lost 4, with 18 bases in between. Germline values: CDR1 LNHDA, CDR2 SQIVND (reference sequence). This clonotype was seen only a few times. What it binds is not known. HTBI primers from iRepertoire and Arm-PCR of CDR3 regions yielded the TCR beta libraries. A single record per CDR3 protein comes from TCRdb applying MiXCR to the multiplex PCR reads. In the table there are 200,000 to 250,000 distinct CDR3 sequences, roughly 18% of which are singletons. Time point specified: newly diagnosed GD, antithyroid drugs for less than 3 months. Isolated PBMC RNA provided the starting material for the TCR library.

The starting material was peripheral blood mononuclear cells (PBMCs), obtained at new diagnosis, from a patient treated with antithyroid drugs. This receptor was obtained from a female donor with Graves disease. The chain recombines TRBV19 with TRBJ2-5; maybe TRBD2 (6 bases). The CDR3 nucleotides read TGTGCCAGTAGTATGGGACCCTCTGGAGGGAGAGAGACCCAGTACTTC. This translates into CASSMGPSGGRETQYF. Looking up the rest from reference TRBV19 and TRBJ2-5 gives the full variable domain: DGGITQSPKYLFRKEGQNVTLSCEQNLNHDAMYWYRQDPGQGLRLIYYSQIVNDFQKGDIAEGYSVSREKKESFPLTVTSAQKNPTAFYLCASSMGPSGGRETQYFGPGTRLLVL.